Presented here are 31 T cell receptor beta chains from one specimen sequenced in a study of T cells in Graves' hyperthyroidism and ophthalmopathy. Using RNA transcripts as the source, TCR beta CDR3 regions were amplified. HTBI primers were employed in a first-round RT-PCR of the TCR CDR3. TCRdb used MiXCR to reprocess the multiplex PCR reads, holding one entry per CDR3 protein. The sample has hundreds of thousands of distinct CDR3 sequences; just under 20% are singletons. Sample: blood. These receptors all come from a man aged 40-49 years with Graves' ophthalmopathy.

The chain's CDR3 is CASSYRTSGPDTQYF. In nucleotides, the CDR3 is TGTGCCAGCAGCTACAGGACTAGCGGGCCAGATACGCAGTATTTT. The chain employs TRBV13 and TRBJ2-3; TRBD2 agrees at 11 bases. The germline V gene encodes CDR1 PRHDT and CDR2 FYEKMQ (reference sequence). This CDR3 has 15 amino acids. With 4 bases clipped from V and 4 bases from J, the junction kept 4 bases outside the gene matches.

This clonotype was counted only a few times. The rearrangement joins TRBV28 to TRBJ1-2, with D possibly being TRBD1 (6 bases). This CDR3 is 16 amino acids long. The V gene lost 4 bases and the J gene lost 0 bases, with 15 bases spanning the gap. The germline CDR1 and CDR2 sequences are MDHEN and SYDVKM. CDR3 sequence: CASSSAGTPANYGYTF. CDR3 DNA: TGTGCCAGCAGTTCAGCCGGGACACCAGCTAACTATGGCTACACCTTC.

The J gene is TRBJ2-5, the V gene TRBV10-3; D may be TRBD2 (6 bases). This CDR3 has 14 residues. The germline V gene encodes CDR1 ENHRY and CDR2 SYGVKD. Between the trimmed V and J ends, which lost 10 bases and 2 bases, there was a span of 17 bases. CDR3 bases: TGTGCCACTTACCCCGGGACTCAACAAGAGACCCAGTACTTC. It codes for CATYPGTQQETQYF.

There are many counts of this clonotype. This rearrangement joins TRBV19 to TRBJ2-2; D ambiguous. Deletions cut 5 bases from V and 1 base from J, with 8 bases between. The CDR3 contains 14 residues. Germline values: CDR1 LNHDA, CDR2 SQIVND (reference sequence). This CDR3 reads CASSLSGNTGELFF. For the CDR3, the DNA is TGTGCCAGTAGTTTGTCAGGGAACACCGGGGAGCTGTTTTTT. The variable domain in full, with the rest retrieved from reference TRBV19 and TRBJ2-2, is DGGITQSPKYLFRKEGQNVTLSCEQNLNHDAMYWYRQDPGQGLRLIYYSQIVNDFQKGDIAEGYSVSREKKESFPLTVTSAQKNPTAFYLCASSLSGNTGELFFGEGSRLTVL.

This clonotype was recorded at least ten times. This rearrangement joins TRBV20-1 to TRBJ2-3, with 7 bases lining up with TRBD1. The CDR3 consists of 15 residues. In germline, CDR1 is DFQATT, CDR2 SNEGSKA (reference sequence). V lost 0 bases and J lost 4; bases outside the gene matches: 7. In DNA, the CDR3 is TGCAGTGCTAGAGACCCCGGGACAGTTTCAGATACGCAGTATTTT. It yields the protein CSARDPGTVSDTQYF.

On this clonotype itself: A read error may account for a junction end that differs from germline. The gene calls are TRBV6-1 and TRBJ1-6, with D possibly matching TRBD1 (5 bases). Looked up from germline, CDR1 is MNHNS and CDR2 is SASEGT. The CDR3 totals 14 residues. The CDR3 protein is CASSEPGNNSPLHF. The CDR3 DNA reads TGCGCCAGCAGTGAACCAGGGAACAATTCACCCCTCCACTTC.

This clonotype has more than one count but fewer than ten. J is TRBJ2-5 and V is TRBV20-1; D is possibly TRBD2 (6 bases). The CDR3 runs 18 residues. V was clipped by 5 bases and J by 2 bases, with 27 bases between them. The germline CDR1 and CDR2 sequences are DFQATT and SNEGSKA (reference sequence). CDR3 DNA sequence: TGCAGTGCTTCCAGCCATAGGCCGACTAGTCACACTCAAGAGACCCAGTACTTC. Protein sequence: CSASSHRPTSHTQETQYF.

For the CDR3, the DNA is TGCAGTGCTAGAATCGGGAGGGCCGGGGAGCTGTTTTTT. Encoded protein: CSARIGRAGELFF. The rearrangement joins TRBV20-1 to TRBJ2-2; 8 positions match TRBD2. There are 13 residues in the CDR3. With V trimmed by 2 bases and J by 6 bases, 2 bases remained unmatched. CDR1 is DFQATT and CDR2 is SNEGSKA in the germline V gene (reference sequence).

V gene TRBV6-6 combines with J gene TRBJ1-1; unclear D gene. The V end was cut by 10 bases, the J end by 0 bases, with 6 bases between. The V gene's germline CDR1 is MNHNY and CDR2 SVGAGI (reference sequence). The CDR3 has 11 residues. The CDR3 nucleotides read TGTGCCAACGTCCTGAACACTGAAGCTTTCTTT. Residues: CANVLNTEAFF.

The chain carries TRBV25-1 and TRBJ1-2; 7 bases agree with TRBD1. The ends lost 3 bases at V and 5 bases at J; junction bases unmatched: 12. The germline V gene has CDR1 MGHDK and CDR2 SYGVNS. This CDR3 contains 16 residues. Here the CDR3 reads CASSEGQFAPFYGYTF. CDR3 sequence (DNA): TGTGCCAGCAGTGAGGGACAGTTCGCACCTTTTTATGGCTACACCTTC.

This clonotype was seen a few times. The chain links TRBV6-2 or TRBV6-3 to TRBJ2-3, with D unclear. The CDR3 totals 15 residues. Germline V gives CDR1 MNHEY, CDR2 SVGEGT. CDR3 sequence: CAEIVVPFLTDTQYF. CDR3 DNA sequence: TGTGCTGAGATCGTCGTTCCCTTTTTGACAGATACGCAGTATTTT.

This chain uses TRBV13 with TRBJ1-6; weak D call: TRBD1 (6 bases). Per the germline V gene, CDR1 is PRHDT and CDR2 is FYEKMQ (reference sequence). V shed 6 bases and J shed 6 bases, with 15 bases lying between them. This CDR3 comprises 15 residues. In nucleotides, the CDR3 is TGTGCCAGCAGACGCGCGGACAGAATTAATTCACCCCTCCACTTT. This sequence encodes CASRRADRINSPLHF.

A note on this clonotype: This may be a read error, as it is one base from a much larger clone. This chain links TRBV5-1 with TRBJ2-5; D is possibly TRBD2 (6 bases). This CDR3 is built from 14 residues. Germline lookup yields CDR1 SGHRS and CDR2 YFSETQ. CDR3 loop: CTSSLVKAGGTQYF. The CDR3 DNA reads TGCACCAGCAGCTTGGTCAAGGCCGGGGGGACCCAGTACTTC.

This clonotype was recorded many times. CDR3 amino acids: CASSLGTSSYEQYF. Written as DNA, the CDR3 is TGTGCCAGCAGCTTAGGGACTTCCTCTTACGAGCAGTACTTC. V and J are TRBV7-2 and TRBJ2-7; D possibly corresponds to TRBD2 (5 bases). The CDR3 has 14 amino acids. V shed 1 base and J shed 4 bases, with 11 bases lying between them. CDR1 and CDR2 (germline): SGHTA, FQGNSA.

The rearrangement joins TRBV6-1 to TRBJ2-3; 7 bases agree with TRBD1. V lost 8 bases and J lost 2; bases outside the gene matches: 7. Germline CDR1 MNHNS, CDR2 SASEGT. The CDR3 extends over 14 amino acids. CDR3 loop: CASRKGQNTDTQYF. CDR3 DNA sequence: TGTGCCAGCCGAAAGGGACAGAACACAGATACGCAGTATTTT.

This clonotype was counted ten times or more. The chain joins TRBV7-9 to TRBJ1-1; D gene ambiguous. Germline values: CDR1 SEHNR, CDR2 FQNEAQ (reference sequence). Between the trimmed V and J ends, which lost 3 bases and 8 bases, there was a span of 10 bases. The CDR3 spans 12 residues. DNA of the CDR3: TGTGCCAGCAGCTTTCATGGCGGGGAAGCTTTCTTT. Translating it yields CASSFHGGEAFF.

There are a few counts of this clonotype. The CDR3 sequence: CASSEAWGAETQYF. In DNA, the CDR3 is TGTGCCAGCAGTGAAGCTTGGGGGGCGGAGACCCAGTACTTC. V and J are TRBV6-1 and TRBJ2-5; D might be TRBD1 or TRBD2, each matching 6 bases. V was trimmed by 0 bases and J by 5 bases, leaving 10 bases between them. Germline loops: CDR1 MNHNS, CDR2 SASEGT. This CDR3 has 14 residues.

This clonotype has a count of ten or more. This chain uses TRBV5-6 with TRBJ1-5; 8 bases match TRBD1. CDR1 is SGHDT and CDR2 is YYEEEE in the germline V gene. CDR3 length equals 15 residues. V was pared by 5 bases and J by 4 bases, with 8 bases of the junction left unmatched. CDR3 region: CASSRGTGRNQPQHF. CDR3 coding DNA: TGTGCCAGCAGTCGGGGGACAGGACGAAATCAGCCCCAGCATTTT.

This clonotype was found many times. V and J are TRBV30 and TRBJ1-1; TRBD1 agrees at 7 bases. J lost 4 bases, V lost 1 base, and 12 bases had no gene match. This CDR3 contains 16 residues. Germline CDR1 and CDR2: GTSNPN and SVGIG (reference sequence). The CDR3 reads CAWSATGRPLGTEAFF. The CDR3 region has the DNA TGTGCCTGGAGTGCGACAGGGCGGCCCTTGGGCACTGAAGCTTTCTTT.

This chain joins TRBV6-2 or TRBV6-3 and TRBJ1-5; D is unclear. CDR1 is MNHEY and CDR2 is SVGEGT in the germline V gene. The V and J ends lost 2 bases and 0 bases respectively, with 8 bases between them. CDR3 length: 15 amino acids. CDR3 loop: CASSYLGNSNQPQHF. Here the CDR3 DNA reads TGTGCCAGCAGTTACCTAGGAAATAGCAATCAGCCCCAGCATTTT.

V and J are TRBV2 and TRBJ1-6, with D tentatively TRBD1 (6 bases). Trimming left V 5 bases short and J 7 bases short, with 15 bases between. This CDR3 spans 15 amino acids. The germline CDR1 and CDR2 sequences are SNHLY and FYNNEI. CDR3 amino acids: CASSLSAGENSPLHF. CDR3 sequence (DNA): TGTGCCAGCAGTCTTAGTGCAGGGGAAAATTCACCCCTCCACTTT.

This chain joins TRBV9 and TRBJ2-4; 10 nucleotides agree with TRBD2. Germline assignment: CDR1 SGDLS and CDR2 YYNGEE. This CDR3 has 14 amino acids. V lost 3 bases to trimming and J lost 9 bases; unmatched junction nucleotides: 6. The CDR3 sequence is CASSGSGGAPIQYF. The CDR3, as DNA: TGTGCCAGCAGCGGAAGCGGGGGGGCCCCCATTCAGTACTTC.

A few counts support this clonotype. CDR3 amino acids: CASSINPGPNTEAFF. The CDR3 bases are TGTGCCAGCAGCATAAACCCCGGACCTAACACTGAAGCTTTCTTT. This sequence joins TRBV5-5 and TRBJ1-1, with D hard to call. The CDR3 loop spans 15 amino acids. V shed 4 bases and J shed 2 bases, with 15 bases lying between them. The germline gives CDR1 SGHKS, CDR2 YYEKEE (reference sequence).

This rearrangement joins TRBV6-4 to TRBJ2-2; 10 bases align to TRBD1. Germline CDR1 MRHNA, CDR2 SNTAGT. This CDR3 spans 15 amino acids. The V gene end was trimmed by 5 bases and the J gene end by 6 bases; junction bases not matched to a gene: 6. The CDR3: CASSPPGTGAGELFF. For the CDR3, the DNA is TGTGCCAGCAGTCCACCCGGGACAGGGGCCGGGGAGCTGTTTTTT.

This clonotype turned up a few times. V and J are TRBV7-2 and TRBJ2-7, with D perhaps matching TRBD1 or TRBD2 (5 bases each). Trimming pared 4 bases from V and 1 base from J, leaving 20 bases between. CDR1 and CDR2 (germline): SGHTA, FQGNSA. The length of the CDR3 is 17 residues. This CDR3 is CASSSARGMQRSYEQYF. The DNA of the CDR3 is TGTGCCAGCAGCTCCGCCCGGGGCATGCAGCGATCCTACGAGCAGTACTTC.

This clonotype has ten or more counts. The chain joins TRBV6-1 to TRBJ2-5, with 7 bases lining up with TRBD2. There are 15 residues in the CDR3. Germline CDR1 reads MNHNS; CDR2 reads SASEGT. With V trimmed by 3 bases and J by 2 bases, 6 bases remained unmatched. In DNA, the CDR3 is TGTGCCAGCAGTGACGGACTAGTGTGGCAAGAGACCCAGTACTTC. Translating it yields CASSDGLVWQETQYF.

The rearrangement uses TRBV3-1 and TRBJ2-2; 7 nucleotides line up with TRBD2. The CDR3 extends over 16 amino acids. CDR1 LGHDT and CDR2 YNNKEL come from the germline V gene (reference sequence). V was pared by 1 base and J by 4 bases, with 6 bases of the junction left unmatched. The CDR3 here is CASSQVAGEATGELFF. For the CDR3, the DNA is TGTGCCAGCAGCCAAGTGGCGGGAGAGGCCACCGGGGAGCTGTTTTTT.

This clonotype was counted only a few times. This chain connects TRBV18 to TRBJ2-5; no clear D gene. Trimming stripped 3 bases from V and 1 base from J, with 6 bases between. Germline V lookup: CDR1 KGHSH, CDR2 LQKENI. The CDR3 has 13 residues. Here the CDR3 DNA reads TGTGCCAGCTCACCCCACAGCCAAGAGACCCAGTACTTC. Its translation: CASSPHSQETQYF.

At least ten counts were recorded for this clonotype. The chain uses TRBV11-2 and TRBJ2-5; 10 bases match TRBD2. CDR1 and CDR2 (germline): SGHAT, FQNNGV. The CDR3 is 14 amino acids. The junction had 5 bases not matched to a gene; V was cut back by 6 bases and J by 4 bases. CDR3 nucleotides: TGTGCCAGCAGTCCTCTAGCGGGAGTAGAGACCCAGTACTTC. This codes for CASSPLAGVETQYF.

The gene calls are TRBV7-9 and TRBJ2-3; D possibly matches TRBD1 or TRBD2 (5 bases each). CDR3 length: 15 amino acids. Per germline, CDR1 SEHNR and CDR2 FQNEAQ (reference sequence). V was cut by 4 bases and J by 6 bases, with 17 bases left in between. The CDR3 DNA reads TGTGCCAGCAGCTACCTAGCTTCAAAGGGGGATACGCAGTATTTT. Residues: CASSYLASKGDTQYF.

This clonotype has at least ten counts. The chain carries TRBV27 and TRBJ2-3; 8 nucleotides line up with TRBD1. CDR1 MNHEY and CDR2 SMNVEV come from the germline V gene (reference sequence). The CDR3 consists of 14 residues. Losses at the gene ends were 10 bases for V and 4 bases for J; bases not matched to a gene: 10. The CDR3 is CATLPTTGADTQYF. The CDR3 DNA is TGTGCCACCCTTCCGACGACAGGGGCAGATACGCAGTATTTT.